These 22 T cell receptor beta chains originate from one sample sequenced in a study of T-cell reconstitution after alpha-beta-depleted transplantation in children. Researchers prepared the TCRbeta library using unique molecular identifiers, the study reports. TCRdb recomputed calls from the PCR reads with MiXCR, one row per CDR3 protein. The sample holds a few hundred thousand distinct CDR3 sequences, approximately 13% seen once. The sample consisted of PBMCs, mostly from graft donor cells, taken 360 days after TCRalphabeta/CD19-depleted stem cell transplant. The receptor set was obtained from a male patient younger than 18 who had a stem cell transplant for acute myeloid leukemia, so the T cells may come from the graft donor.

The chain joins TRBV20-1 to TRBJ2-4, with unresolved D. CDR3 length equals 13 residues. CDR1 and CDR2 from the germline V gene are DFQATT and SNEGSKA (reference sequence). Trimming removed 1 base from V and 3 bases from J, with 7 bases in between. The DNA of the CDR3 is TGCAGTGCTAGAGGGGTTGGCAAAAACATTCAGTACTTC. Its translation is CSARGVGKNIQYF.

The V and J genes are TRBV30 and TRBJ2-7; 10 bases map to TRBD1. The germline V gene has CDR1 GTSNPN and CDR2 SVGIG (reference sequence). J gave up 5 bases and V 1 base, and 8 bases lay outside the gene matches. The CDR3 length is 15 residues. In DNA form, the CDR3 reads TGTGCCTGGAGTGCCCACCGGGACAGGGGAAACGAGCAGTACTTC. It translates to CAWSAHRDRGNEQYF.

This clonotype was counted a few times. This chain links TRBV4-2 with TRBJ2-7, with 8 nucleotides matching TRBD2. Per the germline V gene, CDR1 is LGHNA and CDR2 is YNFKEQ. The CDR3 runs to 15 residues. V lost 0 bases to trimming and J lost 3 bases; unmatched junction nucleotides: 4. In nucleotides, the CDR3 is TGTGCCAGCAGCCAAGAAACTAGCGGTTTCTACGAGCAGTACTTC. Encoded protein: CASSQETSGFYEQYF.

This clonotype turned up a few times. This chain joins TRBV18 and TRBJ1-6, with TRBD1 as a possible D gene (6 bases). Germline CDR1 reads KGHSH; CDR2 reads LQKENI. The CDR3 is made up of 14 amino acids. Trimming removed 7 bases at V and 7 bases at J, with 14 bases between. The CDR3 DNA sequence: TGTGCCAGCTTCGTTGGGGGCCCGAATTCACCCCTCCACTTT. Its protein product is CASFVGGPNSPLHF. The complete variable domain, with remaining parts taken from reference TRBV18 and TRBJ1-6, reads NAGVMQNPRHLVRRRGQEARLRCSPMKGHSHVYWYRQLPEEGLKFMVYLQKENIIDESGMPKERFSAEFPKEGPSILRIQQVVRGDSAAYFCASFVGGPNSPLHFGNGTRLTVT.

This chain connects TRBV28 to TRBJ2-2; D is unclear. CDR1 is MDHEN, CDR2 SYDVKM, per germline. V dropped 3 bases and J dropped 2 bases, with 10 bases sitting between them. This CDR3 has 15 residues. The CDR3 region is CASSFRISNTGELFF. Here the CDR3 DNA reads TGTGCCAGCAGTTTCCGGATATCAAACACCGGGGAGCTGTTTTTT.

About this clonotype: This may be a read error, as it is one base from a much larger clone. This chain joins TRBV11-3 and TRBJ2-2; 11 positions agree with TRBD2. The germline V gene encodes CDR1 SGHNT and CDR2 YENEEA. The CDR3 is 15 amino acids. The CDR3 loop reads CASSFSTSGAGEPFF. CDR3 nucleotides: TGTGCCAGCAGCTTCTCGACTAGCGGGGCCGGGGAGCCGTTTTTT.

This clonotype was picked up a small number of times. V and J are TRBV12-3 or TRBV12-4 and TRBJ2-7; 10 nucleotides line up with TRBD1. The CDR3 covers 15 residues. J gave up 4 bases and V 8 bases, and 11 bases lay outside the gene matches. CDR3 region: CASSQEDRGSYEQYF. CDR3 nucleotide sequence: TGTGCCAGCTCCCAGGAGGACAGGGGGTCGTACGAGCAGTACTTC.

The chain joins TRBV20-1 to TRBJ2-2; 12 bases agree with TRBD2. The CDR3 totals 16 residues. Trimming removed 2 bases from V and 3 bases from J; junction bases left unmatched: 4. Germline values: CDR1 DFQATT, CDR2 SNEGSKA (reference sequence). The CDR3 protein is CSARLAGGPYTGELFF. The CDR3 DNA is TGCAGTGCTAGACTAGCGGGAGGGCCTTACACCGGGGAGCTGTTTTTT.

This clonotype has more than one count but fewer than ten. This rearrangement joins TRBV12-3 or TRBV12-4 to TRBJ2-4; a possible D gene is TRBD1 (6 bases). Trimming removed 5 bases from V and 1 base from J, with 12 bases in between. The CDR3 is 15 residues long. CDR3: CASSPDRRAKNIQYF. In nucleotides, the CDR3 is TGTGCCAGCAGTCCGGACAGAAGGGCCAAAAACATTCAGTACTTC.

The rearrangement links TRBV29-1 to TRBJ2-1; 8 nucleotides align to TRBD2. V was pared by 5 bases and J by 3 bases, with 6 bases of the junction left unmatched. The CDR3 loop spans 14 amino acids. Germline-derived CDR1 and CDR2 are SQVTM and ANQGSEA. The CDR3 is CSVFFLAGYNEQFF. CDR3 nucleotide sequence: TGCAGCGTTTTTTTTCTAGCGGGCTACAATGAGCAGTTCTTC.

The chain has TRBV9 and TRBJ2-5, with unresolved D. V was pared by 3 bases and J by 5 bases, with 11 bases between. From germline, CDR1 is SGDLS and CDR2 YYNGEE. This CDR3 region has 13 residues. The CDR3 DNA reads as TGTGCCAGCAGCGCAGGCCGTGGGGAGACCCAGTACTTC. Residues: CASSAGRGETQYF.

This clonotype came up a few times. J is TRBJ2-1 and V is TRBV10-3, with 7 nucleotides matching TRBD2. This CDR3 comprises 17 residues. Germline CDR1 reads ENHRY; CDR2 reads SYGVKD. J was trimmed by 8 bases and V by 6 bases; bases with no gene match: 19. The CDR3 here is CAISFPPTRENLHEQFF. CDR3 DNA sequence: TGTGCCATCAGCTTCCCCCCTACGCGGGAGAATCTACATGAGCAGTTCTTC.

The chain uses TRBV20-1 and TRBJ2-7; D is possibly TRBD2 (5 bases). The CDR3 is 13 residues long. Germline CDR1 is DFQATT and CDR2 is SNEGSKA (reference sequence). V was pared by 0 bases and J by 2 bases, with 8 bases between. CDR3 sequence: CSARESGTYEQYF. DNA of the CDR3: TGCAGTGCTAGAGAAAGCGGAACCTACGAGCAGTACTTC.

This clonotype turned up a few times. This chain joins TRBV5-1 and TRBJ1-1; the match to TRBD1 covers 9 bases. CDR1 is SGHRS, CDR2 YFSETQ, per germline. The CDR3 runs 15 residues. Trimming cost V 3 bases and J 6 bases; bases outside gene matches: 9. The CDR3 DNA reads TGCGCCAGCAGCTGGGGTGGACAGGGGATGGCTGAAGCTTTCTTT. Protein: CASSWGGQGMAEAFF.

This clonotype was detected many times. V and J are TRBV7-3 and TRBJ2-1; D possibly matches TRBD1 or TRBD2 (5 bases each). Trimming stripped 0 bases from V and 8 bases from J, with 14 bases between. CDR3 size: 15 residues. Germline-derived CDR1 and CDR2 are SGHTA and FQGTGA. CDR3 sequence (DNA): TGTGCCAGCAGCTTAACACAGGCAGGGAGCGATGAGCAGTTCTTC. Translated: CASSLTQAGSDEQFF.

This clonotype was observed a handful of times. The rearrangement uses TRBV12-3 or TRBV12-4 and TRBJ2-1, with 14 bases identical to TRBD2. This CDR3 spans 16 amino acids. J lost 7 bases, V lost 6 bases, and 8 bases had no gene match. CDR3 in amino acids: CASRWTSGRPWNEQFF. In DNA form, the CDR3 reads TGTGCCAGCAGGTGGACTAGCGGGAGGCCGTGGAATGAGCAGTTCTTC.

The CDR3 protein is CAISESGGPGFSYNSPLHF. CDR3 bases: TGTGCCATCAGTGAGTCAGGTGGCCCCGGCTTCTCCTATAATTCACCCCTCCACTTT. This chain links TRBV10-3 with TRBJ1-6; D gene ambiguous. CDR3 size: 19 residues. CDR1 is ENHRY, CDR2 SYGVKD, per germline. Trimming left V 0 bases short and J 0 bases short, with 15 bases between.

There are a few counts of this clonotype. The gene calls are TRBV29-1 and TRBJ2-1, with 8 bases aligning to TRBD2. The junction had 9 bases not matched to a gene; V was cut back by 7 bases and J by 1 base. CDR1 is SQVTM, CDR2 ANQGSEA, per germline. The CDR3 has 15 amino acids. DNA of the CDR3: TGCAGCGCTAAAAGCGGGAGTTCTTCCTACAATGAGCAGTTCTTC. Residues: CSAKSGSSSYNEQFF.

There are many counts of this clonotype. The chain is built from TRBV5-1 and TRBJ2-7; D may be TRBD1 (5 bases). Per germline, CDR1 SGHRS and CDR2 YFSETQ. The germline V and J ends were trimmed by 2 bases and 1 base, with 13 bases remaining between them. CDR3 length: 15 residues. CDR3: CASSLRQGRSYEQYF. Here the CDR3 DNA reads TGCGCCAGCAGCTTACGTCAGGGAAGGTCCTACGAGCAGTACTTC.

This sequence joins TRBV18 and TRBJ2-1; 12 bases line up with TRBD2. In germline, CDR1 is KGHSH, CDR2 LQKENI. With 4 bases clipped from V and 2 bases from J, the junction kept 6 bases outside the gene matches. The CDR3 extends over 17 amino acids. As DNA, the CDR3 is TGTGCCAGCTCACTTGGGACTAGCGGGCTTACCTACAATGAGCAGTTCTTC. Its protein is CASSLGTSGLTYNEQFF.

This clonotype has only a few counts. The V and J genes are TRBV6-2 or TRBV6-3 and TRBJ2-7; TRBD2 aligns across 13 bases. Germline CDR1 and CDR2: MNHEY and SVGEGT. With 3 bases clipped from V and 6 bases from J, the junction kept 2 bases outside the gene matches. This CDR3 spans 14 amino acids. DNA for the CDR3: TGTGCCAGCAGTTATGGGACTAGCGGGGCCGAGCAGTACTTC. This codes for CASSYGTSGAEQYF.

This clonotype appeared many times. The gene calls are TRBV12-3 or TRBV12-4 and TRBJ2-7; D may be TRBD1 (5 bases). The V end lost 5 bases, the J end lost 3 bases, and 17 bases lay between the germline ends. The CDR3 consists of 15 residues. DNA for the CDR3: TGTGCCAGCAGTACCTTCTGGGGCCCCCTCTACGAGCAGTACTTC. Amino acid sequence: CASSTFWGPLYEQYF.